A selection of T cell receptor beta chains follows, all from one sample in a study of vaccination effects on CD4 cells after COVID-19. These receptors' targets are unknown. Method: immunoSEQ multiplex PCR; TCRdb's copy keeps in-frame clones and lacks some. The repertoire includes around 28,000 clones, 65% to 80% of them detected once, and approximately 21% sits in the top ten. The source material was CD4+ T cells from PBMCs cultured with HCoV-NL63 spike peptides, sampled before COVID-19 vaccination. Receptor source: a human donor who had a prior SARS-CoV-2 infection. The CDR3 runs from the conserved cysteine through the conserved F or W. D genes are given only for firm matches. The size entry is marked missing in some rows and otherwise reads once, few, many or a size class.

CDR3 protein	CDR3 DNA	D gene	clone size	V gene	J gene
CASSAPGTAGFNEQFF	TGTGCCAGCAGTGCCCCCGGGACAGCGGGTTTCAATGAGCAGTTCTTC	NA	NA	TRBV28	TRBJ2-1
CAWRLAGGSDTQYF	TGTGCCTGGAGACTAGCGGGGGGGTCAGATACGCAGTATTTT	TRBD2	NA	TRBV30	TRBJ2-3
CASSPPGPQLTGANVLTF	TGTGCCAGCAGCCCCCCGGGACCACAATTAACCGGGGCCAACGTCCTGACTTTC	NA	NA	TRBV4-2	TRBJ2-6
CAIKGDGTDTQYF	TGTGCCATCAAAGGGGACGGCACAGATACGCAGTATTTT	NA	NA	TRBV10-3	TRBJ2-3
CSASGQLTSSYNSPLHF	TGCAGTGCTAGTGGGCAATTAACGAGCTCCTATAATTCACCCCTCCACTTT	NA	NA	TRBV20-1	TRBJ1-6
CASSIGTSGGDTQYF	TGCGCCAGCAGCATTGGGACTAGCGGGGGGGATACGCAGTATTTT	TRBD2	once	TRBV5-1	TRBJ2-3
CASSSSGVAYEQYF	TGTGCCAGCAGTTCTAGCGGGGTGGCCTACGAGCAGTACTTC	TRBD2	NA	TRBV6-5	TRBJ2-7
CAIRPGQGSATNEKLFF	TGTGCCATCAGGCCGGGACAGGGGTCTGCAACTAATGAAAAACTGTTTTTT	TRBD1	NA	TRBV10-3	TRBJ1-4
CASSPWAERSFEAFF	TGTGCCAGCAGCCCTTGGGCCGAACGGAGCTTCGAAGCTTTCTTT	NA	NA	TRBV5-4	TRBJ1-1
CASSIGEGSGYTF	TGTGCCAGTAGTATTGGTGAGGGTAGCGGCTACACCTTC	NA	once	TRBV19	TRBJ1-2
CASSQTYTEAFF	TGTGCCAGCAGCCAAACCTACACTGAAGCTTTCTTT	NA	NA	TRBV3-1/TRBV3-2	TRBJ1-1
CASSDRTNYGYTF	TGTGCCAGCAGCGATAGGACTAACTATGGCTACACCTTC	NA	few	TRBV7-9	TRBJ1-2
CASSPQGSGELFF	TGTGCCAGCTCACCGCAGGGTTCCGGGGAGCTGTTTTTT	NA	NA	TRBV18	TRBJ2-2
CASSFSSGTENTGELFF	TGTGCCAGCAGCTTCTCCTCAGGGACCGAGAACACCGGGGAGCTGTTTTTT	NA	NA	TRBV7-9	TRBJ2-2
CATRGGTRETQYF	TGTGCCACCCGTGGGGGGACCCGAGAGACCCAGTACTTC	NA	NA	TRBV10-3	TRBJ2-5
CASSLPGRGGYTF	TGTGCCAGCAGCTTACCGGGAAGGGGTGGCTACACCTTC	NA	NA	TRBV7-9	TRBJ1-2
CASSPASNSPLHF	TGTGCCAGCTCACCAGCCAGCAATTCACCCCTCCACTTT	NA	few	TRBV18	TRBJ1-6
CAWGGHWDAYEQYF	TGTGCCTGGGGGGGACACTGGGACGCCTACGAGCAGTACTTC	NA	once	TRBV30	TRBJ2-7